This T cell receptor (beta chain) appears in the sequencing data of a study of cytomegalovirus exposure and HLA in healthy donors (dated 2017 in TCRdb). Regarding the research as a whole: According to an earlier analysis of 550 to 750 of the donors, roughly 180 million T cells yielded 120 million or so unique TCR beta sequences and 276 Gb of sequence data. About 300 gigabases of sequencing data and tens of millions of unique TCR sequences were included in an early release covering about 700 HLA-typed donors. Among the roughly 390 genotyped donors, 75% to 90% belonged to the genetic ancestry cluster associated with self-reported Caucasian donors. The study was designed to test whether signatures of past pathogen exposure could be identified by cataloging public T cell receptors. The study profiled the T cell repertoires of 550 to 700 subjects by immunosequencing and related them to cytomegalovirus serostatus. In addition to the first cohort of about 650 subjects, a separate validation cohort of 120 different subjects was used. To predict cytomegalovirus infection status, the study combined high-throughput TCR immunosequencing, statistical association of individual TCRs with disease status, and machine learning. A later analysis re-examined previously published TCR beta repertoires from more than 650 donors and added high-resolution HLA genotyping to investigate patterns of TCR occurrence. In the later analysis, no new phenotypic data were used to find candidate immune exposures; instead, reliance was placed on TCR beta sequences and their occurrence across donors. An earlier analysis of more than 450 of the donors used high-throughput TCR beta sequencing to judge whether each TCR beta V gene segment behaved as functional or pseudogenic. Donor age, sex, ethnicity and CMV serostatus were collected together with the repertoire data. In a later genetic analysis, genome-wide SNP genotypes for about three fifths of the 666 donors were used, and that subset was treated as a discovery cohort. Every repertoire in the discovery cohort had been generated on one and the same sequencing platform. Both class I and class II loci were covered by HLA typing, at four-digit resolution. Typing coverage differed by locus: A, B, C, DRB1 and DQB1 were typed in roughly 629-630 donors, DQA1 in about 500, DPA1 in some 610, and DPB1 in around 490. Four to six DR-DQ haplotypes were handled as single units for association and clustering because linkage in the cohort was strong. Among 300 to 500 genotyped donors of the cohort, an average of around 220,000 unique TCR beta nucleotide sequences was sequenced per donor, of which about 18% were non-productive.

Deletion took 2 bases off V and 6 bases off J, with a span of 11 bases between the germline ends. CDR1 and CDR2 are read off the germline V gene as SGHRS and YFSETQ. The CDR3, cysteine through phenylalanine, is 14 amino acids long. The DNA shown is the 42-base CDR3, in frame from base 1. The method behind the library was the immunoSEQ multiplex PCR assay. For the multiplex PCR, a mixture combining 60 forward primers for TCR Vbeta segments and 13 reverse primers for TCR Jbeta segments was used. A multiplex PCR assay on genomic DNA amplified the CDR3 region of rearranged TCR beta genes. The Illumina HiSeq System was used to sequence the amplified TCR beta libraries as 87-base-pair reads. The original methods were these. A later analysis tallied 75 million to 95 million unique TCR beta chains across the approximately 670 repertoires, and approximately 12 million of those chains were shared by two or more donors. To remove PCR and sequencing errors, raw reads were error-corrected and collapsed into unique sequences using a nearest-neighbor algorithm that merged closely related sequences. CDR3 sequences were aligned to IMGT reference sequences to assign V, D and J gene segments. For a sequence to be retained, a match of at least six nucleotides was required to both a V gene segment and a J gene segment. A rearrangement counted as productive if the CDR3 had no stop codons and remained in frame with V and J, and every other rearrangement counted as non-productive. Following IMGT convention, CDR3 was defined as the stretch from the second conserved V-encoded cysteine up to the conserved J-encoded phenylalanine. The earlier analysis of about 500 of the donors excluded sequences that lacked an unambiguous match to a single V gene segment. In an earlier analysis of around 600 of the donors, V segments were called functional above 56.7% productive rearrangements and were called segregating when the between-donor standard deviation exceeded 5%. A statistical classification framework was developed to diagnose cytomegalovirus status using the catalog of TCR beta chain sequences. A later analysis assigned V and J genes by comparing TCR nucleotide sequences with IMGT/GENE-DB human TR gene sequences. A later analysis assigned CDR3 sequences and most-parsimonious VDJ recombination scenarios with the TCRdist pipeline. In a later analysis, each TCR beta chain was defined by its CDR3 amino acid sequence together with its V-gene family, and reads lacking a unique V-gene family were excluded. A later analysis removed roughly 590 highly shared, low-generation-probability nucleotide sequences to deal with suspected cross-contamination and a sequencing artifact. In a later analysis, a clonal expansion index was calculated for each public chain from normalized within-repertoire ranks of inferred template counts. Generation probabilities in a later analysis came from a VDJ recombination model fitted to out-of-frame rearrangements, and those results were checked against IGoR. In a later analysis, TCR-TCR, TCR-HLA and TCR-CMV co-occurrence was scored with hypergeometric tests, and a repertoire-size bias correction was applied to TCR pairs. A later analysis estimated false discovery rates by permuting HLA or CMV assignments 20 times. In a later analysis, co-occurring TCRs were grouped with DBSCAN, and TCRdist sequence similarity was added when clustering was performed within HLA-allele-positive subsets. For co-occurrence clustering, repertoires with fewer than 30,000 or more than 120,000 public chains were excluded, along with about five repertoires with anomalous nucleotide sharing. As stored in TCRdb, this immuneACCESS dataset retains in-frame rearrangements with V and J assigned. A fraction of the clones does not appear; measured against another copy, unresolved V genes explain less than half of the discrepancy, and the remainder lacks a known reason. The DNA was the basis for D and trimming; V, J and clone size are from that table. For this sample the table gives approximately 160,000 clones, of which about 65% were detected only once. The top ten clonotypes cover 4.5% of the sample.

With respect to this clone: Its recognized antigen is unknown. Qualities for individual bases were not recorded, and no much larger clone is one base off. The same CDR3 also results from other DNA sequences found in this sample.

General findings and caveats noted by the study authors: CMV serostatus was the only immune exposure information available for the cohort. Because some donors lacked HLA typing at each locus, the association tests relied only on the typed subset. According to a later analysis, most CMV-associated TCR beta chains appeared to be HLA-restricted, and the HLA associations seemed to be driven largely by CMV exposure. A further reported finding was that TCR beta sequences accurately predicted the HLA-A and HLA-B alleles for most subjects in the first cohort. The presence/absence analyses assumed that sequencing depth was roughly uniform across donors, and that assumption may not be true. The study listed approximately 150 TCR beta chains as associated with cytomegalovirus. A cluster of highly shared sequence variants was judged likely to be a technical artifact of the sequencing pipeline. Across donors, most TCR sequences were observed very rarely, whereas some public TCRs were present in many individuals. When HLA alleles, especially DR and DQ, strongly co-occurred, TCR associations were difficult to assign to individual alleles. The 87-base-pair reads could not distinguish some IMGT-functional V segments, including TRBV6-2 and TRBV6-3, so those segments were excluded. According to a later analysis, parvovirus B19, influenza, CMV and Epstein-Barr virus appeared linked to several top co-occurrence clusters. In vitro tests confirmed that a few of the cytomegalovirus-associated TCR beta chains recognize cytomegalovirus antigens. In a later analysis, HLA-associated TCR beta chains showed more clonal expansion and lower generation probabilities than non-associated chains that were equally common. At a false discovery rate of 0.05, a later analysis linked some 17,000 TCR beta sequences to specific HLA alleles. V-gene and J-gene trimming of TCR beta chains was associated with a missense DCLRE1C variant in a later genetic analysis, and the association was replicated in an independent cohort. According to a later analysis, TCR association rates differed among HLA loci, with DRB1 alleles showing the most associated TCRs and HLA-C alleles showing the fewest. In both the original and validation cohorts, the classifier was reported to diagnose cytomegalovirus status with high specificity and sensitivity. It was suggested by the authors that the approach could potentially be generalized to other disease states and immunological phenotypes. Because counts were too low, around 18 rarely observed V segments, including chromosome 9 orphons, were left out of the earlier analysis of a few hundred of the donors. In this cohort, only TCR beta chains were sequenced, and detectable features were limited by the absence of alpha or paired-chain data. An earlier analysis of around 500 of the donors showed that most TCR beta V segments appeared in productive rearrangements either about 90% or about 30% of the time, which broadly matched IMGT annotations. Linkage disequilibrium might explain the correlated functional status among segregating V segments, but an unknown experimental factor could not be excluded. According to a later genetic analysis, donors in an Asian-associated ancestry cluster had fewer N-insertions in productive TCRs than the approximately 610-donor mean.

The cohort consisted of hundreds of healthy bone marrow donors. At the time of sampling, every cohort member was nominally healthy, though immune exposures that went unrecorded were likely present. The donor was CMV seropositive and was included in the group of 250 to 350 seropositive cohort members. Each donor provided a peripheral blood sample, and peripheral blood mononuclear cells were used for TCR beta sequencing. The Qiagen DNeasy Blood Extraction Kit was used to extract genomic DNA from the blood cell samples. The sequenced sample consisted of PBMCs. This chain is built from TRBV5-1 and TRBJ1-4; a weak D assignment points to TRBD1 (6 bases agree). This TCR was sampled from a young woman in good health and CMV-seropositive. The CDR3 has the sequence CASSLGGADEKLFF. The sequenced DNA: TGCGCCAGCAGCTTAGGGGGGGCAGATGAAAAACTGTTTTTT.